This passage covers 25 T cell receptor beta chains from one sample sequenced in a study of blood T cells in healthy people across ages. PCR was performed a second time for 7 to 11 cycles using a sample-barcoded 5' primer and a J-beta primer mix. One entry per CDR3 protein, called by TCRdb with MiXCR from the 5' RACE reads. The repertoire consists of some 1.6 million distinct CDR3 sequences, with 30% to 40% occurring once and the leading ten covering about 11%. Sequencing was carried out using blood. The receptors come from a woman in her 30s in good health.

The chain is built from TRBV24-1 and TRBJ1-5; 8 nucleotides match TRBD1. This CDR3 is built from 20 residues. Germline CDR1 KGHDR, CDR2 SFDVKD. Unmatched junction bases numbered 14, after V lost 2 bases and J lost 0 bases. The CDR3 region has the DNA TGTGCCACCAGTGATTGTGAGGCGGGACAGGAACTTTATAGCAATCAGCCCCAGCATTTT. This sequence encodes CATSDCEAGQELYSNQPQHF.

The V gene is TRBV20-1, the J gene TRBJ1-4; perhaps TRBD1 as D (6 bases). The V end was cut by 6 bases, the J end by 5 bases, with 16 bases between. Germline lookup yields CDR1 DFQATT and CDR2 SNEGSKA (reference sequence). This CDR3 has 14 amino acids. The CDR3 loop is CSAGREGGNEKLFF. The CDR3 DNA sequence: TGCAGTGCGGGGCGCGAGGGGGGAAATGAAAAACTGTTTTTT.

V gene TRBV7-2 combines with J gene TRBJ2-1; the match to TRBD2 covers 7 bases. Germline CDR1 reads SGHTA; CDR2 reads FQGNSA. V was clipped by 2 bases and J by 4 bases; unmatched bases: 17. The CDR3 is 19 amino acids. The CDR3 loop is CASSLPTGGSQLYYNEQFF. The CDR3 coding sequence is TGTGCCAGCAGCTTACCTACCGGGGGGTCCCAATTATATTACAATGAGCAGTTCTTC.

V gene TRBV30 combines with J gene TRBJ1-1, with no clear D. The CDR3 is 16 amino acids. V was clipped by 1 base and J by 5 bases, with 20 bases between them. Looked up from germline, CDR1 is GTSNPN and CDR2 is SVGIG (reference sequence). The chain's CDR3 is CAWSAPTRRIETEAFF. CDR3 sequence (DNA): TGTGCCTGGAGTGCCCCAACCCGACGGATAGAAACTGAAGCTTTCTTT. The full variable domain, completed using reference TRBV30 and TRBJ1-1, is SQTIHQWPATLVQPVGSPLSLECTVEGTSNPNLYWYRQAAGRGLQLLFYSVGIGQISSEVPQNLSASRPQDRQFILSSKKLLLSDSGFYLCAWSAPTRRIETEAFFGQGTRLTVV.

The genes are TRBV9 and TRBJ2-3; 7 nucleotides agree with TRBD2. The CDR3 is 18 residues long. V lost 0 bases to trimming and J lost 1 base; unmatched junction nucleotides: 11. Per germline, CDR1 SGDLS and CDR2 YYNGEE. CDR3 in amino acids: CASSVDSGMLSGTDTQYF. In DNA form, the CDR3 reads TGTGCCAGCAGCGTAGACAGCGGGATGTTGAGCGGCACAGATACGCAGTATTTT.

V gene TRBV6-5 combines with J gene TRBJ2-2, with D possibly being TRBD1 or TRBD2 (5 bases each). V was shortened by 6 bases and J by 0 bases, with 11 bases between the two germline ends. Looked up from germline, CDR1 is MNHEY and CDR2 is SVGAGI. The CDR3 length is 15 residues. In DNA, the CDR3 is TGTGCCAGCAGCCGGGACCCCGCGAACACCGGGGAGCTGTTTTTT. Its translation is CASSRDPANTGELFF.

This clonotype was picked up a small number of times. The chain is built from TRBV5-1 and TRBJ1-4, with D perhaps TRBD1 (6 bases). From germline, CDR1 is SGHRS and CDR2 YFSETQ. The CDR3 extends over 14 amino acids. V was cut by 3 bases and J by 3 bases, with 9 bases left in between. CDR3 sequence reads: CASSSGTPNEKLFF. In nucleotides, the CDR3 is TGCGCCAGCAGCTCCGGGACACCTAATGAAAAACTGTTTTTT.

The CDR3 reads CASSPPGLAGGSYEQYF. The CDR3 DNA reads as TGTGCCAGCAGTCCCCCCGGGCTAGCGGGAGGCAGCTACGAGCAGTACTTC. The rearrangement links TRBV28 to TRBJ2-7; 11 bases are a match to TRBD2. Germline-derived CDR1 and CDR2 are MDHEN and SYDVKM. Trimming took 5 bases from V and 3 from J; bases not matched to a gene: 12. This CDR3 has 17 amino acids.

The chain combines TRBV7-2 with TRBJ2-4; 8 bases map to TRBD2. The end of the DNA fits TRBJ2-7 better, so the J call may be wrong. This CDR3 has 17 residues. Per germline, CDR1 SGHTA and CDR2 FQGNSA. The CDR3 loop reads CASSLVPSGSPLSEQYF. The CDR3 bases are TGTGCCAGCAGCTTAGTCCCCAGCGGGAGTCCCCTTAGCGAGCAGTACTTC.

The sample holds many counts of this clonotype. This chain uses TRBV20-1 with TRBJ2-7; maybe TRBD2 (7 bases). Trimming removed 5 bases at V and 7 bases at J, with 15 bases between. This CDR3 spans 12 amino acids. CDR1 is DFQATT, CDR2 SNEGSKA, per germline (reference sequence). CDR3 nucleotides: TGCAGTGCTCAGCGGAAGGGGGGGGAGCAGTACTTC. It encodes CSAQRKGGEQYF.

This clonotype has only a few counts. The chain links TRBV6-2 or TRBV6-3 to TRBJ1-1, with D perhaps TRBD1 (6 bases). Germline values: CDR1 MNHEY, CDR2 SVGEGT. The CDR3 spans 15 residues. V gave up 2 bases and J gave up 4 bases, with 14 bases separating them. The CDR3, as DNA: TGTGCCAGCAGTTACCCCATCGGGGGCGGCACTGAAGCTTTCTTT. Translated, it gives CASSYPIGGGTEAFF.

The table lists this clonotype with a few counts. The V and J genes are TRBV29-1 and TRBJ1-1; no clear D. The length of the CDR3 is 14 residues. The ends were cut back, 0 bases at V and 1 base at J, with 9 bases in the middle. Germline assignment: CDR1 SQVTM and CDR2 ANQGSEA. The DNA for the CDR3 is TGCAGCGTTGAAGATGTAGAAACGAACACTGAAGCTTTCTTT. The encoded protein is CSVEDVETNTEAFF.

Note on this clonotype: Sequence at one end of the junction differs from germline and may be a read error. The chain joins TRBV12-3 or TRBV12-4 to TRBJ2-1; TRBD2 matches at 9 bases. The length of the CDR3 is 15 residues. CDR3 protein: CASRMGLAPYNERFF. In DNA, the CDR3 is TGTGCCAGCAGGATGGGACTAGCCCCGTACAATGAGCGGTTCTTC.

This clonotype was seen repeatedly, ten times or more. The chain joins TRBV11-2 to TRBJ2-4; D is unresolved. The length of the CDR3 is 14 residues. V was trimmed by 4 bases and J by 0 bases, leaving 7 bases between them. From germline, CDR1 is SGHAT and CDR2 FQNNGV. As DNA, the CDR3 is TGTGCCAGCAGCTCCGCCGGAGCCAAAAACATTCAGTACTTC. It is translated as CASSSAGAKNIQYF.

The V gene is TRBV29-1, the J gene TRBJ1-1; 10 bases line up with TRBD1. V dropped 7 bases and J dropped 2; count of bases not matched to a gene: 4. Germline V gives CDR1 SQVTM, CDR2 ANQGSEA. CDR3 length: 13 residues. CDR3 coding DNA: TGCAGCGCCGAGACAGGGGGCAACACTGAAGCTTTCTTT. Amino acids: CSAETGGNTEAFF.

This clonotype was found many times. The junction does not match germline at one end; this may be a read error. The CDR3 nucleotides are TGTGCCAGCAGCTCGGGACTAGCGGAGACCCAGTACTTC. Protein: CASSSGLAETQYF. This chain uses TRBV5-1 with TRBJ2-5; 10 nucleotides line up with TRBD2. The germline CDR1 and CDR2 sequences are SGHRS and YFSETQ. The CDR3 is 13 amino acids. The whole variable domain, filled in from reference TRBV5-1 and TRBJ2-5, reads KAGVTQTPRYLIKTRGQQVTLSCSPISGHRSVSWYQQTPGQGLQFLFEYFSETQRNKGNFPGRFSGRQFSNSRSEMNVSTLELGDSALYLCASSSGLAETQYFGPGTRLLVL.

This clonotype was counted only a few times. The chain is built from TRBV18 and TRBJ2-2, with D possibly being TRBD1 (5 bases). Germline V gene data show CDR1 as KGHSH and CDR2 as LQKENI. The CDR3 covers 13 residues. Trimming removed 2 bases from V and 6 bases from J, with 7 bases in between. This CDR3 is CASSPLGPGELFF. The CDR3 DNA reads TGTGCCAGCTCACCATTGGGGCCCGGGGAGCTGTTTTTT.

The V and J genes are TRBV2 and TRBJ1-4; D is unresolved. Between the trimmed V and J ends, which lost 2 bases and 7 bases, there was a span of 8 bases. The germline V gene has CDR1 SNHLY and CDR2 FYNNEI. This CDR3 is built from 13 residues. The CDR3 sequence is CASSENSLEKLFF. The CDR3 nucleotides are TGTGCCAGCAGTGAAAACAGTCTTGAAAAACTGTTTTTT. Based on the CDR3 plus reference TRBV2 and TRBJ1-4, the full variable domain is EPEVTQTPSHQVTQMGQEVILRCVPISNHLYFYWYRQILGQKVEFLVSFYNNEISEKSEIFDDQFSVERPDGSNFTLKIRSTKLEDSAMYFCASSENSLEKLFFGSGTQLSVL.

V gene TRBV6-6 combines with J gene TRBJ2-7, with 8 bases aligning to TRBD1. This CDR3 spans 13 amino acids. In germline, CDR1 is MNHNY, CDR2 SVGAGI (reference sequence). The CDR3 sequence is CASSGTGSYGQYV. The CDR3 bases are TGTGCCAGCAGCGGGACAGGTTCCTACGGGCAGTACGTC.

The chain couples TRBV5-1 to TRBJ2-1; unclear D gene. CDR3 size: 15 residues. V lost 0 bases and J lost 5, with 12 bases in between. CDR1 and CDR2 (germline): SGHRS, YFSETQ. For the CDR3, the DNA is TGCGCCAGCAGCTTGGGCCTTAACAGCGACAATGAGCAGTTCTTC. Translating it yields CASSLGLNSDNEQFF. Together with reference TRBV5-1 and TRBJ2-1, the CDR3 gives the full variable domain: KAGVTQTPRYLIKTRGQQVTLSCSPISGHRSVSWYQQTPGQGLQFLFEYFSETQRNKGNFPGRFSGRQFSNSRSEMNVSTLELGDSALYLCASSLGLNSDNEQFFGPGTRLTVL.

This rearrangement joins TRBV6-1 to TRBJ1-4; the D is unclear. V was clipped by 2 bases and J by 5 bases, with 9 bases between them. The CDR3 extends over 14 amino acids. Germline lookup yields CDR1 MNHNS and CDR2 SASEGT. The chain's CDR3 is CASSESSGNEKLFF. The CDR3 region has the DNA TGTGCCAGCAGTGAAAGCTCTGGAAATGAAAAACTGTTTTTT.

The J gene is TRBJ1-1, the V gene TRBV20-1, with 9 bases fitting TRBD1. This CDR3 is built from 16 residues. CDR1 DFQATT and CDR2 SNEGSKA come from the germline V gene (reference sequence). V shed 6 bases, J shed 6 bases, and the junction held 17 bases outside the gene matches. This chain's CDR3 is CSATSHGDRAVAEAFF. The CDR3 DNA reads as TGCAGTGCCACTTCACACGGGGACAGGGCCGTCGCTGAAGCTTTCTTT.

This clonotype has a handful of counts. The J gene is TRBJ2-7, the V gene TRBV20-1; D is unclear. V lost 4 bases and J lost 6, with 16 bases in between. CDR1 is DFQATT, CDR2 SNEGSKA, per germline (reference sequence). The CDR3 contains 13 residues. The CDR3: CSATPSYLREQYF. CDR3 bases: TGCAGTGCTACCCCCTCGTACCTACGCGAGCAGTACTTC.

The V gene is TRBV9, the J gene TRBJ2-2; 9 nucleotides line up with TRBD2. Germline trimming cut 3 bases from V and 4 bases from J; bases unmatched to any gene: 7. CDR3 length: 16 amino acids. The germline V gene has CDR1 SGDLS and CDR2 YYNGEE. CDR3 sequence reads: CASSEGPSGATGELFF. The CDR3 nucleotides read TGTGCCAGCAGCGAGGGGCCTAGCGGGGCCACCGGGGAGCTGTTTTTT.

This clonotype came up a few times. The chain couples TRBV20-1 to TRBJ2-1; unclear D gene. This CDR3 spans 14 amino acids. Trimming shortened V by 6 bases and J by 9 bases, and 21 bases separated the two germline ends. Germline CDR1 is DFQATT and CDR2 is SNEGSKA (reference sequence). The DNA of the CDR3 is TGCAGTGCCATCACCGGACCTAGGCTCAGTGAGCAGTTCTTC. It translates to CSAITGPRLSEQFF.